Included here is one T cell receptor beta chain sequence, with context. Likely a read error: the CDR3 ends without its conserved phenylalanine or tryptophan. Because the CDR3's place on the DNA is in doubt, the DNA is left out and the CDR3 is given as listed by TCRdb. CDR1 is DFQATT and CDR2 is SNEGSKA in the germline V gene (reference sequence). The CDR3 numbers 11 amino acids, ends counted. Method: immunoSEQ multiplex PCR; TCRdb's copy keeps in-frame clones and lacks some. The sample records 150,000 to 200,000 clones, about 80% being singletons. This sample is part of a study of blood T cell repertoires in COVID-19.

This chain links TRBV20-1 with TRBJ1-2; the DNA was not used to check the table's D call, TRBD1. The sequence came from a woman aged 55-69 years who had recovered from COVID-19. Sequencing was performed on PBMCs or T cells enriched from blood (not recorded which). The CDR3 loop reads CSAKGQGAPQV.